Listed here are 18 T cell receptor beta chains from one sample, sequenced in a study of immune evolution from preneoplasia to lung adenocarcinoma. Using immunoSEQ multiplex PCR, the repertoire was profiled, and TCRdb retains in-frame clones only, with some absent. The sample records 6,000 to 8,000 clones, around 80% being singletons. The material sequenced was FFPE invasive lung adenocarcinoma tissue. These TCRs come from a person aged 40 to 49 with lung adenocarcinoma.

This sequence joins TRBV11-2 and TRBJ2-7, with D hard to call. Germline CDR1 and CDR2: SGHAT and FQNNGV. CDR3 length: 15 amino acids. V lost 5 bases and J 0 bases, leaving 14 bases between the germline ends. The DNA of the CDR3 is TGTGCCAGCAGCGTACAAGTAACTCCCTCCTACGAGCAGTACTTC. Its protein product is CASSVQVTPSYEQYF. The entire variable domain, with the rest obtained from reference TRBV11-2 and TRBJ2-7, is as follows: EAGVAQSPRYKIIEKRQSVAFWCNPISGHATLYWYQQILGQGPKLLIQFQNNGVVDDSQLPKDRFSAERLKGVDSTLKIQPAKLEDSAVYLCASSVQVTPSYEQYFGPGTRLTVT.

The V gene is TRBV18, the J gene TRBJ1-1; D may be TRBD1 (6 bases). Trimming took off 4 bases at V and 5 bases at J, with 11 bases between the two ends. The CDR3 runs to 13 residues. CDR1 is KGHSH and CDR2 is LQKENI in the germline V gene. CDR3: CASSLGAGTEAFF. The CDR3 DNA is TGTGCCAGCTCACTGGGGGCTGGGACTGAAGCTTTCTTT.

The V and J genes are TRBV5-1 and TRBJ2-7; D might be TRBD1 (6 bases). The germline V gene encodes CDR1 SGHRS and CDR2 YFSETQ. Trimming took 4 bases from V and 2 from J, leaving 13 bases between them. This CDR3 contains 14 residues. CDR3 bases: TGCGCCAGCAGCAACGGGGACAACCCCTACGAGCAGTACTTC. Protein sequence: CASSNGDNPYEQYF.

This clone was detected only once. V gene TRBV19 combines with J gene TRBJ2-5; possibly TRBD2 for D (5 bases). From germline, CDR1 is LNHDA and CDR2 SQIVND (reference sequence). The germline V and J ends were trimmed by 3 bases and 4 bases, with 12 bases remaining between them. The CDR3 has 14 residues. The CDR3 spells CASSIKGAGETQYF. DNA of the CDR3: TGTGCCAGTAGTATTAAGGGTGCGGGAGAGACCCAGTACTTC.

The rearrangement joins TRBV18 to TRBJ2-3; 11 nucleotides agree with TRBD2. V dropped 6 bases and J dropped 4; count of bases not matched to a gene: 6. The CDR3 has 15 amino acids. Germline values: CDR1 KGHSH, CDR2 LQKENI. The CDR3 DNA sequence: TGTGCCAGCTCTCGCCTAGCGGGGGGTTCAGATACGCAGTATTTT. It is translated as CASSRLAGGSDTQYF.

The chain is built from TRBV28 and TRBJ2-3; D possibly corresponds to TRBD1 (8 bases). Germline CDR1 and CDR2: MDHEN and SYDVKM. CDR3 length: 18 residues. V was pared by 5 bases and J by 2 bases, with 23 bases between. The CDR3 reads CASSPSGATGGTTDTQYF. CDR3 in DNA: TGTGCCAGCAGTCCCAGCGGGGCCACAGGGGGGACCACAGATACGCAGTATTTT.

The chain has TRBV13 and TRBJ2-5, with no clear D. The CDR3 totals 12 residues. V lost 3 bases and J lost 5, with 7 bases in between. Looked up from germline, CDR1 is PRHDT and CDR2 is FYEKMQ (reference sequence). The CDR3 protein is CASSLLRETQYF. The CDR3 DNA sequence: TGTGCCAGCAGCTTGCTCCGGGAGACCCAGTACTTC.

Concerning this clone: An end of the junction does not agree with germline; a read error may underlie this. The chain joins TRBV5-4 to TRBJ2-3; a possible D gene is TRBD1 (5 bases). Germline CDR1 is SGHNT and CDR2 is YYREEE (reference sequence). CDR3 length: 14 amino acids. CDR3 in amino acids: CANSFQGNTDTQYF. The CDR3 DNA is TGTGCCAACAGCTTCCAGGGAAACACAGATACGCAGTATTTT.

This clone was observed a handful of times. This sequence joins TRBV11-2 and TRBJ2-3; D is perhaps TRBD2 (6 bases). CDR3 length equals 17 residues. Germline loops: CDR1 SGHAT, CDR2 FQNNGV. The V end lost 0 bases, the J end lost 3 bases, and 16 bases lay between the germline ends. The CDR3 DNA follows: TGTGCCAGCAGCTTAGATCTAGGGACTTCCCCGACAGATACGCAGTATTTT. Its translation: CASSLDLGTSPTDTQYF.

The V gene is TRBV30, the J gene TRBJ1-2; 10 positions match TRBD1. Germline CDR1 GTSNPN, CDR2 SVGIG (reference sequence). Germline trimming cut 1 base from V and 7 bases from J; bases unmatched to any gene: 12. There are 16 residues in the CDR3. CDR3 DNA: TGTGCCTGGAGTGCCTCCGGGACAGGGGCGAGGGGTGGCTACACCTTC. Its translation is CAWSASGTGARGGYTF.

The genes are TRBV19 and TRBJ1-2; 8 nucleotides match TRBD1. Germline V CDR1 and CDR2: LNHDA, SQIVND (reference sequence). The length of the CDR3 is 14 residues. After removal of 5 bases from V and 7 bases from J, the junction contained 9 bases not matched to a gene. CDR3 DNA sequence: TGTGCCAGTAGTCCCACGACAGGGGATACTGGCTACACCTTC. The encoded protein is CASSPTTGDTGYTF.

The V gene is TRBV5-1, the J gene TRBJ2-2, with D maybe TRBD1 (5 bases). Germline CDR1 is SGHRS and CDR2 is YFSETQ. Trimming left V 5 bases short and J 7 bases short, with 12 bases between. The CDR3 sequence is 13 residues long. DNA of the CDR3: TGCGCCAGCAGACGCTTAGGGGACGGGGAGCTGTTTTTT. Encoded protein: CASRRLGDGELFF.

The CDR3 nucleotides are TGTGCCAGCAGCTTCGGGCAGGGGGTCGAAAAACTGTTTTTT. This encodes CASSFGQGVEKLFF. This chain joins TRBV7-9 and TRBJ1-4, with 7 nucleotides matching TRBD1. The CDR3 totals 14 residues. Looked up from germline, CDR1 is SEHNR and CDR2 is FQNEAQ (reference sequence). V shed 3 bases and J 8 bases; nucleotides not matched to a gene: 6. Supplemented by reference TRBV7-9 and TRBJ1-4, the full variable domain reads DTGVSQNPRHKITKRGQNVTFRCDPISEHNRLYWYRQTLGQGPEFLTYFQNEAQLEKSRLLSDRFSAERPKGSFSTLEIQRTEQGDSAMYLCASSFGQGVEKLFFGSGTQLSVL.

The rearrangement uses TRBV7-3 and TRBJ2-1; possibly TRBD2 for D (5 bases). This CDR3 contains 14 residues. Trimming cost V 3 bases and J 12 bases, with 18 bases left between them. CDR1 and CDR2 from the germline V gene are SGHTA and FQGTGA. In DNA form, the CDR3 reads TGTGCCAGCAGCTTCAATCCGGGGAGCCACGTGCAGTTCTTC. Translating gives CASSFNPGSHVQFF. Full variable domain (missing parts from reference TRBV7-3 and TRBJ2-1): GAGVSQTPSNKVTEKGKYVELRCDPISGHTALYWYRQSLGQGPEFLIYFQGTGAADDSGLPNDRFFAVRPEGSVSTLKIQRTERGDSAVYLCASSFNPGSHVQFFGPGTRLTVL.

The chain couples TRBV28 to TRBJ2-3; TRBD1 matches at 10 bases. After removal of 4 bases from V and 6 bases from J, the junction contained 7 bases not matched to a gene. Germline assignment: CDR1 MDHEN and CDR2 SYDVKM. The CDR3 runs to 15 residues. The CDR3 coding sequence is TGTGCCAGCAGTTCACCGGGACAGGGGAGGGATACGCAGTATTTT. It encodes CASSSPGQGRDTQYF.

The chain recombines TRBV21-1 with TRBJ1-6. TRBV21-1 is a pseudogene. The CDR3 extends over 11 amino acids. CDR3 protein: CATPLAGPLHF. DNA for the CDR3: TGTGCCACCCCCCTGGCGGGGCCCCTCCACTTT.

The chain has TRBV10-1 and TRBJ2-2; D not certain. The CDR3 consists of 13 residues. With 6 bases removed from V and 3 bases from J, the gap between germline ends came to 8 bases. Germline CDR1 WNHNN, CDR2 SYGVQD (reference sequence). CDR3 sequence (DNA): TGCGCCAGCAGGCGTAGGGACACCGGGGAGCTGTTTTTT. Translating gives CASRRRDTGELFF.

The chain uses TRBV9 and TRBJ2-7; D may match TRBD1 or TRBD2 (7 bases each). V was cut by 4 bases and J by 3 bases, with 29 bases left in between. The CDR3 consists of 19 residues. Per the germline V gene, CDR1 is SGDLS and CDR2 is YYNGEE. DNA for the CDR3: TGTGCCAGCAGCCCAACCGGAAGGGAGGGGGCACACAAGAGCTACGAGCAGTACTTC. This gives the protein CASSPTGREGAHKSYEQYF.